The 2 T cell receptor beta chains listed next were all sequenced from one sample in a study of shared clonotypes between healthy human individuals. TCRdb keeps only in-frame clones here, not all; method: immunoSEQ multiplex PCR. The sample has about 1 million clones, around 82% seen once. The source material was memory CD4+ T cells from PBMCs. Indicated subset: CD45RA-negative fraction. Receptors originate from a young man in good health. Some clones in this sample may be carry-over from other donors' samples.

In its sample, this clone was seen a few times. Other DNA sequences of this sample code for an identical CDR3. V and J are TRBV7-2 and TRBJ1-5; no clear D gene. CDR3 length equals 12 residues. The germline V gene encodes CDR1 SGHTA and CDR2 FQGNSA. The V gene lost 4 bases and the J gene lost 3 bases, with 4 bases spanning the gap. In nucleotides, the CDR3 is TGTGCCAGCAGCTCCAACAATCAGCCCCAGCATTTT. It translates to CASSSNNQPQHF.

The chain recombines TRBV6-1 with TRBJ2-2; D tentatively fits TRBD1 or TRBD2 (5 bases each). V was clipped by 3 bases and J by 5 bases, with 13 bases between them. This CDR3 has 15 amino acids. Germline CDR1 reads MNHNS; CDR2 reads SASEGT. CDR3 loop: CASSEGRTGTGELFF. The CDR3 nucleotides read TGTGCCAGCAGTGAGGGACGGACGGGGACCGGGGAGCTGTTTTTT.